This T cell receptor beta chain was sequenced for a study of graft-versus-host responses after intestinal transplantation. Study summary: The study gave all recipients anti-thymocyte globulin induction, then tacrolimus and steroids for 2 to 3 years.

Study findings and constraints: Levels of circulating GvH clones at their peak were associated with early post-transplant HvG declines. Clonal ratios of graft-versus-host to host-versus-graft in allografts were high for patients exhibiting graft-donor T cell macrochimerism.

This clone was counted a single time. Its antigen is undetermined. The CDR3 is made up of 15 amino acids. Germline V gene data show CDR1 as MNHEY and CDR2 as SMNVEV (reference sequence). J was trimmed by 4 bases and V by 5 bases; bases with no gene match: 6. The repertoire was sequenced with immunoSEQ multiplex PCR; TCRdb's copy has only in-frame clones and lacks some. The sample has over 15,000 clones, roughly 86% seen once. J is TRBJ2-3 and V is TRBV27; 10 bases fit TRBD2. The material was PBMCs, obtained 220 to 240 days after intestinal transplant. The origin of this receptor is a human patient who received an intestinal transplant, so some T cells may come from the graft donor. The CDR3 reads CASSVEREGADTQYF. CDR3 DNA sequence: TGTGCCAGCAGTGTCGAGCGGGAGGGAGCAGATACGCAGTATTTT.